The source of this T cell receptor (beta chain) is a study of cytomegalovirus exposure and HLA in healthy donors. PCR was performed using 60 Vbeta and 13 Jbeta primers. Data came from immunoSEQ multiplex PCR; TCRdb stores just in-frame clones and leaves some out. Of over 150,000 clones detected, roughly 80% appear once; the ten largest clones hold 9.5% to 15%. The ends were cut back, 7 bases at V and 0 bases at J, with 11 bases in the middle. This CDR3 region has 14 residues. Germline V gene lookup returns CDR1 MDHEN and CDR2 SYDVKM. The V gene is TRBV28, the J gene TRBJ2-3; the D gene is possibly TRBD2 (6 bases). The sequencing input was PBMCs. The clonotype originates from a man aged 30 to 39 in good health and CMV-seropositive. Written as DNA, the CDR3 is TGTGCCAGCAAAGGGGCGGGAAGCACAGATACGCAGTATTTT. It translates to CASKGAGSTDTQYF. Supplemented by reference TRBV28 and TRBJ2-3, the full variable domain reads DVKVTQSSRYLVKRTGEKVFLECVQDMDHENMFWYRQDPGLGLRLIYFSYDVKMKEKGDIPEGYSVSREKKERFSLILESASTNQTSMYLCASKGAGSTDTQYFGPGTRLTVL.